This T cell receptor beta chain is drawn from a study of T cells in Graves' hyperthyroidism and ophthalmopathy. General observations from the study: The model's output predicted ophthalmopathy at a median of roughly 6.9 months prior to onset. Most thyroid clonotypes expanded above 0.001 were also detected in blood.

As concerns this clonotype: As yet, its antigen is unknown.

Amplification targeted TCR beta CDR3 regions from RNA transcripts. Researchers ran a first-round RT-PCR on the TCR CDR3 using the HTBI primer set. TCRdb re-called the multiplex PCR reads through MiXCR, storing one row per CDR3 protein. The table lists about 500,000 distinct CDR3 sequences, approximately 16% of them singletons. Active moderate-to-severe ophthalmopathy, Clinical Activity Score at least 3, NOSPECS at least 4, under 3 months' duration. Criteria for exclusion of patients were uncontrolled infection, other autoimmune disease, pregnancy or lactation. Sequences were obtained from blood. The TCR comes from a woman aged 25 to 45 with Graves' ophthalmopathy.

The CDR3 protein is CASSFAGTGGNEQFF. CDR3 coding DNA: TGTGCCAGCAGTTTCGCCGGGACAGGGGGCAATGAGCAGTTCTTC. The V call is TRBV7-2, the J call TRBJ2-1; 11 positions agree with TRBD1. V lost 6 bases, J lost 6 bases, and 7 bases stayed unmatched. CDR3 length: 15 amino acids. Germline V gene data show CDR1 as SGHTA and CDR2 as FQGNSA. The entire variable domain, with the rest obtained from reference TRBV7-2 and TRBJ2-1, is as follows: GAGVSQSPSNKVTEKGKDVELRCDPISGHTALYWYRQSLGQGLEFLIYFQGNSAPDKSGLPSDRFSAERTGGSVSTLTIQRTQQEDSAVYLCASSFAGTGGNEQFFGPGTRLTVL.